This T cell receptor beta chain was observed in a study of cytomegalovirus exposure and HLA in healthy donors (dated by TCRdb to the late 2010s). Study-wide context: An earlier analysis of about 560 of the donors reported 276 Gb of sequence data and 117 million unique TCR beta sequences obtained from about 179 million T cells. An early release covering about 600 HLA-typed donors comprised 250 to 350 gigabases of sequencing data and tens of millions of unique TCR sequences. Among the approximately 400 genotyped donors, around 81% belonged to the genetic ancestry cluster associated with self-reported Caucasian donors. The aim of the study was to test whether cataloging public T cell receptors could identify signatures of past pathogen exposure. The T cell repertoires of several hundred subjects were profiled by immunosequencing and related to cytomegalovirus serostatus. In addition to the first cohort of 650 to 750 subjects, a separate validation cohort of around 110 different subjects was used. To predict cytomegalovirus infection status, the study combined high-throughput TCR immunosequencing, statistical association of individual TCRs with disease status, and machine learning. A later analysis re-examined previously published TCR beta repertoires from 600 to 700 donors and added high-resolution HLA genotyping to investigate patterns of TCR occurrence. The later analysis used no new phenotypic data to find candidate immune exposures, relying instead on TCR beta sequences and their occurrence across donors. An earlier analysis of around 540 of the donors applied high-throughput TCR beta sequencing to assess whether each TCR beta V gene segment acted as functional or pseudogenic. Alongside the repertoire data, information on donor age, sex, ethnicity and CMV serostatus was compiled. Genome-wide SNP genotypes for about 65% of the 666 donors were used in a later genetic analysis, which treated that subset as a discovery cohort. All discovery cohort repertoires had been generated using a single sequencing platform. Both class I and class II loci were covered by HLA typing, at four-digit resolution. The number of typed donors differed by locus: roughly 629-640 for A, B, C, DRB1 and DQB1; some 500 for DQA1; approximately 600 for DPA1; and about 450 for DPB1. Roughly five DR-DQ haplotypes were handled as single units for association and clustering because linkage in the cohort was strong. Across around 400 genotyped donors of the cohort, an average of approximately 200,000 unique TCR beta nucleotide sequences per donor were sequenced, and roughly 20% of those sequences were non-productive.

The method was the immunoSEQ multiplex PCR assay. For the multiplex PCR, a mixture combining 60 forward primers for TCR Vbeta segments and 13 reverse primers for TCR Jbeta segments was used. A multiplex PCR assay on genomic DNA amplified the CDR3 region of rearranged TCR beta genes. Amplified TCR beta libraries were sequenced as 87-base-pair reads on the Illumina HiSeq System. As for how the authors treated the data: In a later analysis, 70 million to 95 million unique TCR beta chains were counted across the 500 to 700 repertoires, and roughly 11 million of these chains were shared by at least two donors. Raw reads were error-corrected and collapsed into unique sequences with a nearest-neighbor algorithm that merged closely related sequences to remove PCR and sequencing errors. To assign V, D and J gene segments, CDR3 sequences were aligned to IMGT reference sequences. For a sequence to be retained, at least a six-nucleotide match to both a V gene segment and a J gene segment was required. Rearrangements were called productive when the CDR3 lacked stop codons and stayed in frame with V and J; all others were non-productive. CDR3 was defined according to IMGT convention as the region running from the second conserved V-encoded cysteine to the conserved J-encoded phenylalanine. The earlier analysis of about 570 of the donors excluded any sequence lacking an unambiguous match to a single V gene segment. In an earlier analysis of approximately 610 of the donors, V segments were called functional above 56.7% productive rearrangements and were called segregating when the between-donor standard deviation exceeded 5%. To diagnose cytomegalovirus status from the catalog of TCR beta chain sequences, a statistical classification framework was built. In a later analysis, V and J genes were assigned by comparing TCR nucleotide sequences against IMGT/GENE-DB human TR gene sequences. Using the TCRdist pipeline, a later analysis assigned CDR3 sequences along with most-parsimonious VDJ recombination scenarios. In a later analysis, every TCR beta chain was defined by the combination of its CDR3 amino acid sequence and its V-gene family, and reads without a unique V-gene family were dropped. To address suspected cross-contamination and a sequencing artifact, a later analysis removed approximately 590 highly shared, low-generation-probability nucleotide sequences. In a later analysis, a clonal expansion index for each public chain was calculated from normalized within-repertoire ranks of inferred template counts. Generation probabilities in a later analysis came from a VDJ recombination model fitted to out-of-frame rearrangements, and those results were checked against IGoR. In a later analysis, hypergeometric tests were used to score TCR-TCR, TCR-HLA and TCR-CMV co-occurrence, with a repertoire-size bias correction applied to TCR pairs. False discovery rates were estimated in a later analysis by permuting HLA or CMV assignments 20 times. A later analysis grouped co-occurring TCRs with DBSCAN, adding TCRdist sequence similarity when clustering within HLA-allele-positive subsets. For co-occurrence clustering, repertoires with fewer than 30,000 or more than 120,000 public chains were excluded, along with roughly 5 repertoires with anomalous nucleotide sharing. TCRdb's version of the immuneACCESS table is confined to in-frame rearrangements and falls short of the full clone set. An unresolved V gene accounts for under half of the shortfall where checked; the remainder is of unknown origin. The DNA was the basis for D and trimming; V, J and clone size are from that table. The sample table shows around 82,000 clones, and about 79% are seen once. The biggest ten clones account for 4.5% to 7% of the sample.

Concerning this clone: Its antigen is still unknown. Base quality data are lacking; no much larger clone is found one base away.

Looking up the germline V gene yields CDR1 SGHRS and CDR2 YFSETQ. Including the terminal cysteine and phenylalanine, the CDR3 comprises 16 residues. Solely the CDR3 DNA is kept, with 48 bases framed from the first base. V is pruned by 4 bases and J by 8 bases, leaving 16 bases of the junction without a gene match. The full study reports these points: A cluster of highly shared sequence variants was judged likely to represent a technical artifact of the sequencing pipeline. In a later analysis, HLA-associated TCR beta chains were found to be more clonally expanded and to have lower generation probabilities than equally common non-associated chains. An earlier analysis of approximately 600 of the donors showed that most TCR beta V segments appeared in productive rearrangements either about 90% or about 30% of the time, which broadly matched IMGT annotations. Cytomegalovirus status was reported to be diagnosed by the classifier with high specificity and sensitivity in both the original and validation cohorts. In a later analysis, most CMV-associated TCR beta chains were found to appear HLA-restricted, with HLA associations seemingly driven largely by CMV exposure. An association between a missense DCLRE1C variant and V-gene and J-gene trimming of TCR beta chains was found in a later genetic analysis and replicated in an independent cohort. For the cohort, immune exposure information was limited to CMV serostatus. According to a later analysis, TCR association rates differed among HLA loci, with DRB1 alleles showing the most associated TCRs and HLA-C alleles showing the fewest. Assigning TCR associations to individual alleles was difficult when HLA alleles, especially DR and DQ, strongly co-occurred. Across donors, most TCR sequences were observed very rarely, whereas some public TCRs were present in many individuals. It was suggested by the authors that the approach could potentially be generalized to other disease states and immunological phenotypes. The earlier analysis of around 600 of the donors excluded seventeen rarely observed V segments, including chromosome 9 orphons, because counts were too low. A total of roughly 160 TCR beta chains were listed by the study as associated with cytomegalovirus. A later analysis reported that several top co-occurrence clusters appeared linked to parvovirus B19, influenza, CMV and Epstein-Barr virus. Some IMGT-functional V segments, including TRBV6-2 and TRBV6-3, could not be distinguished by the 87-base-pair reads and were therefore excluded. A later analysis associated 16,951 TCR beta sequences with specific HLA alleles at a false discovery rate of 0.05. A later genetic analysis reported fewer N-insertions in productive TCRs among donors in an Asian-associated ancestry cluster than the approximately 670-donor mean. Roughly uniform sequencing depth across donors was assumed in presence/absence analyses, although this assumption may not hold. Three of the identified cytomegalovirus-associated TCR beta chains were confirmed in vitro to be specific for cytomegalovirus antigens. Because some donors lacked HLA typing at each locus, the association tests relied only on the typed subset. In this cohort, only TCR beta chains were sequenced, and detectable features were limited by the absence of alpha or paired-chain data. Correlated functional status among segregating V segments might be attributable to linkage disequilibrium, but an unknown experimental factor could not be ruled out. A further reported finding was that TCR beta sequences accurately predicted the HLA-A and HLA-B alleles for most subjects in the first cohort.

The cohort comprised around 690 healthy bone marrow donors. At the time of sampling, every cohort member was nominally healthy, though immune exposures that went unrecorded were likely present. The donor tested CMV seropositive and was one of the 289 seropositive cohort members. A peripheral blood sample was collected from each donor, and TCR beta sequencing was performed on peripheral blood mononuclear cells. Genomic DNA extraction from the blood cell samples was performed with the Qiagen DNeasy Blood Extraction Kit. The sequence was obtained from a male donor in good health and CMV-seropositive. Input material: PBMCs. The chain joins TRBV5-1 to TRBJ1-2; 8 of the junction bases match TRBD1. At the DNA level, the sequence is TGCGCCAGCAGCCATGGACAGGGTGTTATGGTGGGAGGCTACACCTTC. Translated, this gives CASSHGQGVMVGGYTF.